Below, 30 T cell receptor beta chains from the same sample are listed, as sequenced in a study of regulatory T cells in long-lasting Graves disease. Investigators prepared the TCR beta libraries by applying iRepertoire HTBI primers and Arm-PCR of CDR3 regions. MiXCR, run by TCRdb on the multiplex PCR reads, gives a single entry per CDR3 protein. The sample holds about 530,000 distinct CDR3 sequences, around 16% seen once. As for time point: newly diagnosed GD, antithyroid drugs for less than 3 months. The TCR library was prepared using RNA isolated from PBMCs. This sample also belongs to another study, concerning T cells in Graves' hyperthyroidism and ophthalmopathy.

The material was peripheral blood mononuclear cells (PBMCs), obtained at new diagnosis, from a patient treated with antithyroid drugs. Every receptor here comes from a middle-aged woman with Graves disease.

The chain couples TRBV28 to TRBJ2-1; D gene ambiguous. Trimming took off 6 bases at V and 9 bases at J, with 18 bases between the two ends. This CDR3 spans 14 amino acids. Germline-derived CDR1 and CDR2 are MDHEN and SYDVKM. The CDR3 reads CASRTSGPSFEQFF. CDR3 nucleotide sequence: TGTGCCAGCAGGACCTCGGGTCCGAGTTTTGAGCAGTTCTTC.

J is TRBJ1-2 and V is TRBV4-1; no definite D call. CDR1 is MGHRA, CDR2 YSYEKL, per germline. This CDR3 spans 18 amino acids. V lost 0 bases and J 3 bases, leaving 20 bases between the germline ends. CDR3 in DNA: TGCGCCAGCAGCCAAGATTTCACGAACCAGGTTGGAGACTATGGCTACACCTTC. It translates to CASSQDFTNQVGDYGYTF.

CDR3 region: CAWSRDYRPEAFF. In DNA, the CDR3 is TGTGCCTGGAGTCGGGATTATAGACCTGAAGCTTTCTTT. The chain recombines TRBV30 with TRBJ1-1, with no clear D. The CDR3 consists of 13 residues. Germline V gene data show CDR1 as GTSNPN and CDR2 as SVGIG (reference sequence). Deletions cut 2 bases from V and 6 bases from J, with 13 bases between.

This clonotype was detected only a few times. The chain is built from TRBV19 and TRBJ1-6, with a possible D match to TRBD1 (6 bases). This CDR3 is 14 amino acids long. Germline values: CDR1 LNHDA, CDR2 SQIVND (reference sequence). The V end was cut by 6 bases, the J end by 5 bases, with 11 bases between. In nucleotides, the CDR3 is TGTGCCAGTAGACTGACAGGTCATAATTCACCCCTCCACTTT. Protein sequence: CASRLTGHNSPLHF.

In this sample, this clonotype turned up a few times. The gene calls are TRBV29-1 and TRBJ2-3; D is tentatively TRBD1 or TRBD2 (5 bases each). Germline V gene sequence: CDR1 SQVTM, CDR2 ANQGSEA. This CDR3 has 14 amino acids. V dropped 7 bases and J dropped 4 bases, with 18 bases sitting between them. CDR3 in amino acids: CSGTQGGGPDTQYF. The CDR3 region has the DNA TGCAGCGGGACGCAGGGTGGGGGTCCAGATACGCAGTATTTT.

This clonotype has a count of ten or more. The chain joins TRBV12-3 or TRBV12-4 to TRBJ2-1, with 8 bases that match TRBD1. The CDR3 is 16 residues long. Trimming at V came to 5 bases and at J to 7 bases, leaving 13 bases not matched to a gene. Written as DNA, the CDR3 is TGTGCCAGCAGTGGTGGACAGGGACTGGGGGTAAATGAGCAGTTCTTC. This sequence encodes CASSGGQGLGVNEQFF.

This clonotype was picked up many times. V is TRBV20-1 and J is TRBJ1-6; D unresolved. Germline values: CDR1 DFQATT, CDR2 SNEGSKA (reference sequence). This CDR3 spans 15 amino acids. Trimming removed 3 bases at V and 0 bases at J, with 9 bases between. CDR3 bases: TGCAGTGCTAGTAAGGGAGGCTCCTATAATTCACCCCTCCACTTT. Its translation: CSASKGGSYNSPLHF.

This clonotype has ten or more counts. V gene TRBV7-6 combines with J gene TRBJ1-6; perhaps TRBD1 as D (6 bases). V was pared by 4 bases and J by 8 bases, with 18 bases between. The V gene's germline CDR1 is SGHVS and CDR2 FNYEAQ. This CDR3 has 16 residues. The CDR3 reads CASSSMPGVTDSPLHF. In nucleotides, the CDR3 is TGTGCCAGCAGCTCCATGCCAGGGGTTACGGATTCACCCCTCCACTTT.

V usage is TRBV30 and J usage is TRBJ1-1; 7 nucleotides match TRBD1. The CDR3 covers 13 residues. Trimming at V came to 2 bases and at J to 4 bases, leaving 4 bases not matched to a gene. Germline-derived CDR1 and CDR2 are GTSNPN and SVGIG (reference sequence). In nucleotides, the CDR3 is TGTGCCTGGAGTATCCAGGGGGGCACTGAAGCTTTCTTT. Residues: CAWSIQGGTEAFF.

This clonotype came up once. A much larger clone is a single base away; this may be a read error. V and J are TRBV27 and TRBJ1-4, with TRBD1 matching over 7 bases. This CDR3 contains 15 residues. Germline values: CDR1 MNHEY, CDR2 SMNVEV (reference sequence). The CDR3 DNA reads as TGTGCCAGCAGTGGGACAGAAGGGGGATTCGGAAAACCGTTTTTT. This codes for CASSGTEGGFGKPFF. Looking up the rest from reference TRBV27 and TRBJ1-4 gives the full variable domain: EAQVTQNPRYLITVTGKKLTVTCSQNMNHEYMSWYRQDPGLGLRQIYYSMNVEVTDKGDVPEGYKVSRKEKRNFPLILESPSPNQTSLYFCASSGTEGGFGKPFFGSGTQLSVL.

The gene calls are TRBV6-2 or TRBV6-3 and TRBJ2-3; 10 bases line up with TRBD2. There are 18 residues in the CDR3. The junction had 18 bases not matched to a gene; V was cut back by 7 bases and J by 5 bases. The germline CDR1 and CDR2 sequences are MNHEY and SVGEGT. The DNA of the CDR3 is TGTGCCAGCAACCTCAAGGGGTCAGCGGGGGGGTCCATAGATACGCAGTATTTT. Encoded protein: CASNLKGSAGGSIDTQYF.

This clonotype was counted at least ten times. CDR3 in amino acids: CASSLRQLADTQYF. In DNA form, the CDR3 reads TGTGCCAGCAGTTTACGACAGTTGGCAGATACGCAGTATTTT. The chain combines TRBV28 with TRBJ2-3, with a tentative D call TRBD1 (5 bases). The CDR3 extends over 14 amino acids. In germline, CDR1 is MDHEN, CDR2 SYDVKM. V was trimmed by 2 bases and J by 4 bases, leaving 10 bases between them.

This chain joins TRBV19 and TRBJ1-2; 7 bases map to TRBD1. Trimming at V came to 3 bases and at J to 5 bases, leaving 6 bases not matched to a gene. The CDR3 totals 14 residues. Germline CDR1 reads LNHDA; CDR2 reads SQIVND (reference sequence). In nucleotides, the CDR3 is TGTGCCAGTAGTATCACCGGGACAGATTATGGCTACACCTTC. Amino acids: CASSITGTDYGYTF.

In its sample, this clonotype was seen a few times. The V and J genes are TRBV20-1 and TRBJ1-3; D is perhaps TRBD1 (5 bases). The CDR3 consists of 13 residues. Germline V CDR1 and CDR2: DFQATT, SNEGSKA (reference sequence). The ends were cut back, 3 bases at V and 1 base at J, with 7 bases in the middle. This CDR3 reads CSASQGSGNTIYF. The CDR3 DNA sequence: TGCAGTGCTAGTCAGGGATCTGGAAACACCATATATTTT.

The chain is built from TRBV20-1 and TRBJ2-1, with TRBD2 as a possible D gene (7 bases). The ends were cut back, 5 bases at V and 8 bases at J, with 16 bases in the middle. This CDR3 contains 13 residues. Germline V gene data show CDR1 as DFQATT and CDR2 as SNEGSKA (reference sequence). The chain's CDR3 is CSAFKGGGDEQFF. CDR3 bases: TGCAGTGCTTTCAAGGGGGGGGGGGATGAGCAGTTCTTC.

At least ten counts were recorded for this clonotype. The chain is built from TRBV6-1 and TRBJ2-7; 8 bases align to TRBD1. The V gene's germline CDR1 is MNHNS and CDR2 SASEGT. V lost 0 bases and J lost 2; bases outside the gene matches: 6. CDR3 length: 16 residues. CDR3 sequence: CASSEAATGAPYEQYF. In DNA form, the CDR3 reads TGTGCCAGCAGTGAAGCGGCGACAGGGGCCCCCTACGAGCAGTACTTC.

The table lists this clonotype with many counts. The V and J genes are TRBV6-1 and TRBJ2-7; D is perhaps TRBD2 (6 bases). CDR3 length: 14 amino acids. CDR1 and CDR2 (germline): MNHNS, SASEGT. The germline V and J ends were trimmed by 1 base and 2 bases, with 9 bases remaining between them. CDR3: CASSEGLATYEQYF. The CDR3 nucleotides are TGTGCCAGCAGTGAAGGCCTAGCGACCTACGAGCAGTACTTC.

This clonotype was detected many times. The chain recombines TRBV5-5 with TRBJ1-2, with unresolved D. The CDR3 covers 11 residues. Germline V lookup: CDR1 SGHKS, CDR2 YYEKEE (reference sequence). V dropped 0 bases and J dropped 8 bases, with 5 bases sitting between them. The DNA of the CDR3 is TGTGCCAGCAGCTTGGTCGAAGGCTACACCTTC. Translating it yields CASSLVEGYTF.

This clonotype was seen only a few times. This rearrangement joins TRBV6-5 to TRBJ1-5; unclear D gene. The CDR3 is 16 residues long. V shed 4 bases and J shed 1 base, with 14 bases lying between them. Germline values: CDR1 MNHEY, CDR2 SVGAGI. For the CDR3, the DNA is TGTGCCAGCAGTTCGCCCTCGGGGAGAAGCAATCAGCCCCAGCATTTT. Residues: CASSSPSGRSNQPQHF.

This clonotype has only a few counts. The chain joins TRBV10-3 to TRBJ2-2, with no clear D. This CDR3 has 13 residues. V gave up 11 bases and J gave up 0 bases, with 10 bases separating them. Germline CDR1 is ENHRY and CDR2 is SYGVKD. The CDR3 loop is CASTPPNTGELFF. Here the CDR3 DNA reads TGTGCCTCCACCCCTCCGAACACCGGGGAGCTGTTTTTT.

The chain recombines TRBV29-1 with TRBJ1-4, with D maybe TRBD1 (6 bases). Germline CDR1 and CDR2: SQVTM and ANQGSEA. Trimming stripped 6 bases from V and 5 bases from J, with 13 bases between. The CDR3 covers 13 residues. The chain's CDR3 is CSVGDKDNEKLFF. The CDR3 DNA sequence: TGCAGCGTGGGGGACAAGGACAATGAAAAACTGTTTTTT.

This clonotype was counted a few times. The rearrangement joins TRBV20-1 to TRBJ2-4, with a possible D match to TRBD2 (5 bases). CDR1 and CDR2 (germline): DFQATT, SNEGSKA (reference sequence). Trimming pared 6 bases from V and 1 base from J, leaving 19 bases between. The CDR3 consists of 16 residues. The CDR3 here is CSAAVPGYGAKNIQYF. CDR3 in DNA: TGCAGTGCGGCAGTGCCGGGGTATGGGGCCAAAAACATTCAGTACTTC.

This clonotype turned up a few times. The V call is TRBV18, the J call TRBJ2-1; TRBD2 matches at 10 bases. In germline, CDR1 is KGHSH, CDR2 LQKENI. This CDR3 has 16 residues. V gave up 1 base and J gave up 9 bases; unmatched junction bases: 9. CDR3 loop: CASSPLLAGTAGEQFF. In DNA form, the CDR3 reads TGTGCCAGCTCACCACTACTAGCGGGGACCGCGGGTGAGCAGTTCTTC.

J is TRBJ1-1 and V is TRBV19, with 9 positions matching TRBD1. The germline CDR1 and CDR2 sequences are LNHDA and SQIVND (reference sequence). The CDR3 totals 18 residues. Unmatched junction bases numbered 11, after V lost 1 base and J lost 2 bases. As DNA, the CDR3 is TGTGCCAGTAGTATAGTCAAGGGGGACAGGGTATATAACACTGAAGCTTTCTTT. Residues: CASSIVKGDRVYNTEAFF.

This clonotype was detected only a few times. V gene TRBV7-6 combines with J gene TRBJ2-7; D is undetermined. V was pared by 5 bases and J by 8 bases, with 16 bases between. The CDR3 spans 13 residues. Germline V gene lookup returns CDR1 SGHVS and CDR2 FNYEAQ. The CDR3 reads CASSGRVSIKQYF. DNA of the CDR3: TGTGCCAGCAGCGGTAGGGTATCAATCAAGCAGTACTTC.

The chain recombines TRBV14 with TRBJ1-1; no clear D gene. Germline CDR1 and CDR2: SGHDN and FVKESK. The V gene lost 4 bases and the J gene lost 1 base, with 10 bases spanning the gap. This CDR3 contains 14 residues. The CDR3 protein is CASSRNLANTEAFF. CDR3 DNA sequence: TGTGCCAGCAGCCGGAACTTGGCGAACACTGAAGCTTTCTTT.

The gene calls are TRBV12-5 and TRBJ2-5; a weak D match, TRBD1 (6 bases). The CDR3 length is 18 residues. V was clipped by 3 bases and J by 7 bases, with 27 bases between them. Germline V gene lookup returns CDR1 LGHNT and CDR2 FRNRAP. DNA of the CDR3: TGTGCTAGTGGTTTCTTTCTCTTCCGGGACACAGTCCACGGGACCCAGTACTTC. Translated: CASGFFLFRDTVHGTQYF.

The chain uses TRBV3-1 and TRBJ1-1, with unresolved D. Trimming cost V 3 bases and J 0 bases, with 8 bases left between them. The CDR3 spans 14 residues. The germline V gene encodes CDR1 LGHDT and CDR2 YNNKEL (reference sequence). Here the CDR3 DNA reads TGTGCCAGCAGCCAGGGCATCCTGAACACTGAAGCTTTCTTT. This gives the protein CASSQGILNTEAFF.

This clonotype was seen ten or more times. V gene TRBV3-1 combines with J gene TRBJ1-1, with D maybe TRBD1 (5 bases). In germline, CDR1 is LGHDT, CDR2 YNNKEL (reference sequence). The CDR3 runs 15 residues. V lost 0 bases and J 7 bases, leaving 15 bases between the germline ends. Here the CDR3 reads CASSQERQGRFEAFF. The CDR3 bases are TGTGCCAGCAGCCAAGAACGCCAGGGCAGGTTTGAAGCTTTCTTT.

This clonotype appeared many times. The J gene is TRBJ2-1, the V gene TRBV7-2, with 7 positions matching TRBD2. From germline, CDR1 is SGHTA and CDR2 FQGNSA. Trimming removed 5 bases from V and 8 bases from J; junction bases left unmatched: 15. The length of the CDR3 is 16 residues. The chain's CDR3 is CASSAHGLAVGDEQFF. CDR3 coding DNA: TGTGCCAGCAGCGCCCACGGGCTAGCGGTGGGGGATGAGCAGTTCTTC.